The T cell receptor (beta chain) described here comes from a study of blood T cell repertoires in COVID-19. The CDR3 sequence is 17 residues long. CDR1 is SGHRS, CDR2 YFSETQ, per germline. V was clipped by 4 bases and J by 4 bases; unmatched bases: 12. Sequenced by immunoSEQ multiplex PCR; TCRdb stores in-frame clones only, minus some. The table includes roughly 5,000 clones, roughly 90% detected once. V and J are TRBV5-1 and TRBJ2-1, with TRBD2 identical over 9 bases. The receptor comes from a human donor in a cohort sampled during active COVID-19. Sample: peripheral blood. CDR3 in DNA: TGCGCCAGCAGCGCAATTTTAGCGGGAGAGTGGTACAATGAGCAGTTCTTC. Its protein is CASSAILAGEWYNEQFF. Drawing the rest from reference TRBV5-1 and TRBJ2-1, the complete variable domain is KAGVTQTPRYLIKTRGQQVTLSCSPISGHRSVSWYQQTPGQGLQFLFEYFSETQRNKGNFPGRFSGRQFSNSRSEMNVSTLELGDSALYLCASSAILAGEWYNEQFFGPGTRLTVL.